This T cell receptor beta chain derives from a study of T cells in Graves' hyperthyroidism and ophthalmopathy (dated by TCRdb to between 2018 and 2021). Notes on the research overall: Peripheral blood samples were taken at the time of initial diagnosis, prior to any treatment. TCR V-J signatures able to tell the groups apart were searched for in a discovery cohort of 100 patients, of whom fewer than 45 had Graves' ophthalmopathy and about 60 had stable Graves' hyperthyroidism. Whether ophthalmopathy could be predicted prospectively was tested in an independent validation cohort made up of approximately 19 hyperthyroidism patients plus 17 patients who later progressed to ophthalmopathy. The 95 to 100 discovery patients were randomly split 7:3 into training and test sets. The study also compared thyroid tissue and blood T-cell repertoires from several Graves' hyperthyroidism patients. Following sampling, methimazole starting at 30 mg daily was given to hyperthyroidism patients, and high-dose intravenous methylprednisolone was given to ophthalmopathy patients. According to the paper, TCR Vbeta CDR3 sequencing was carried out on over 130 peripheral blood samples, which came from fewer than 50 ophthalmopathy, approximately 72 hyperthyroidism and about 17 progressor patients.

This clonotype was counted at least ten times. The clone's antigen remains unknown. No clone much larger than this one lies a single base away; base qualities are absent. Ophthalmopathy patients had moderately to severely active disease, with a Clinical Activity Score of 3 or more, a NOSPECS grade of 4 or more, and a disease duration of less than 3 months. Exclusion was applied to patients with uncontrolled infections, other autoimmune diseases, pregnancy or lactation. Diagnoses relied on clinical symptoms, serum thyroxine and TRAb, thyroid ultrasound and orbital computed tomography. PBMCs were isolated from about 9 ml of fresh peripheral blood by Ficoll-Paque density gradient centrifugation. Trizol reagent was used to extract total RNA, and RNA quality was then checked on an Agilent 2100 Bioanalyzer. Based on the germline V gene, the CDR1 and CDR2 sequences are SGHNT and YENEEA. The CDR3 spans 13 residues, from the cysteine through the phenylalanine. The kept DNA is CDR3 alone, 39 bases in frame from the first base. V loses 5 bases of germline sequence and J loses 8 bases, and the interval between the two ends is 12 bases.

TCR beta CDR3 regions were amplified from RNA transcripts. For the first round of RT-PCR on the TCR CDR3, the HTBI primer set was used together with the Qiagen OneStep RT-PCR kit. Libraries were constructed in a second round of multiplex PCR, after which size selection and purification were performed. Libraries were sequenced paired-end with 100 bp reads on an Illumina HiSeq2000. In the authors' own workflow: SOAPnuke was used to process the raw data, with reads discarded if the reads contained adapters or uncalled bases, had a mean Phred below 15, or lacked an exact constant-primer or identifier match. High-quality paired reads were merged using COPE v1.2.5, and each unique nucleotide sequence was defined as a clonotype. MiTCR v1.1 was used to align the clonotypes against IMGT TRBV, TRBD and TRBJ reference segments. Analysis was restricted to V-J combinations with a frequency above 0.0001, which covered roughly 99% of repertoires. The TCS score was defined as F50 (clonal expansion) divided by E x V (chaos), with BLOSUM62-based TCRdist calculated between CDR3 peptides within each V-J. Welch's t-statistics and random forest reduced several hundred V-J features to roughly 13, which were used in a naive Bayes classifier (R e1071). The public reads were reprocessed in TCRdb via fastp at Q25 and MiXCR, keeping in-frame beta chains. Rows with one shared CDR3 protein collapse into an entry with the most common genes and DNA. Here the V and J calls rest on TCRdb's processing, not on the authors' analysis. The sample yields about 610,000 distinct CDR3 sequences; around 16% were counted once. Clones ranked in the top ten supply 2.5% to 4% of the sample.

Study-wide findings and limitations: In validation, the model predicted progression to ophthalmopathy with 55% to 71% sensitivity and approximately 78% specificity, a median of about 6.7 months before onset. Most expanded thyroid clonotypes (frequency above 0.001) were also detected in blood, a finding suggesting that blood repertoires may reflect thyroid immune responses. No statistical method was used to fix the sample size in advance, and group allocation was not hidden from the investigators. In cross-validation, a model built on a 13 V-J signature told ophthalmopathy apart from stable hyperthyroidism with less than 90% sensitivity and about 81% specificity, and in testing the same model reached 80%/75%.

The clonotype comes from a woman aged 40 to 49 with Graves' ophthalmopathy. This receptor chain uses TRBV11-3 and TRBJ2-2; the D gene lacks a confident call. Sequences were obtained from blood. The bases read TGTGCCAGCAGCGAAAATCAGATGGGGGAGCTGTTTTTT. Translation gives CASSENQMGELFF.